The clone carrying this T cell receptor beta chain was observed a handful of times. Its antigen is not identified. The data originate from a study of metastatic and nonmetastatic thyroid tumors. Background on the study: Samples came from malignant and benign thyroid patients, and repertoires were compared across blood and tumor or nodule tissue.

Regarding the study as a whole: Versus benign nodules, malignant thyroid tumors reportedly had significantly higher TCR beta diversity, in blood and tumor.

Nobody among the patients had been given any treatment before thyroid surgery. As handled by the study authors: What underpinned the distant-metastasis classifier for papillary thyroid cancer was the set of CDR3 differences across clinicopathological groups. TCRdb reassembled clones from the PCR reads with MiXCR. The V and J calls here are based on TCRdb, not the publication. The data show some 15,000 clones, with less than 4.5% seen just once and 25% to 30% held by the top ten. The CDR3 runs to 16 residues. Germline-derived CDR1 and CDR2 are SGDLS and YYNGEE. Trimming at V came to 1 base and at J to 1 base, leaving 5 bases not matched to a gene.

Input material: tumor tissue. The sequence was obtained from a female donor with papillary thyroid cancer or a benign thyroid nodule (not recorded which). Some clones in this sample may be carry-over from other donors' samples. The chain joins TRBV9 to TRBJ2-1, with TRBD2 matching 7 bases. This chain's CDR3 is CASSVTGLGSYNEQFF. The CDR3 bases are TGTGCCAGCAGCGTAACCGGACTAGGATCCTACAATGAGCAGTTCTTC. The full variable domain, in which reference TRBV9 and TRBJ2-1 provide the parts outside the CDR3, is DSGVTQTPKHLITATGQRVTLRCSPRSGDLSVYWYQQSLDQGLQFLIQYYNGEERAKGNILERFSAQQFPDLHSELNLSSLELGDSALYFCASSVTGLGSYNEQFFGPGTRLTVL.